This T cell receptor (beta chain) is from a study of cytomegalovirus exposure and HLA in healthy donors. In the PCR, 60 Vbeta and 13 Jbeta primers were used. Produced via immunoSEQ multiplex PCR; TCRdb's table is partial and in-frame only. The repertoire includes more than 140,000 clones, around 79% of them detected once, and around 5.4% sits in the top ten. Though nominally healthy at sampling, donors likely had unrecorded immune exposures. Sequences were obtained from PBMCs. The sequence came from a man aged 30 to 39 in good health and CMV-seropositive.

CDR3 sequence reads: CAWRKRSVMIDSPLHF. The CDR3 DNA reads TGTGCCTGGAGGAAACGGTCCGTTATGATAGATTCACCCCTCCACTTT. The chain is built from TRBV30 and TRBJ1-6; D uncertain. The CDR3 spans 16 residues. Germline V gives CDR1 GTSNPN, CDR2 SVGIG (reference sequence). Between the trimmed V and J ends, which lost 3 bases and 8 bases, there was a span of 20 bases.